A single sample gave rise to the 22 T cell receptor beta chains below, sequenced in a study of tissue T cells after allogeneic stem cell transplantation. As for time point: mouse harvest day 14 after allogeneic transplant. The graft held 10^6 splenic CD5+ T cells and 10^7 T-cell-depleted bone marrow cells. Clones were read by immunoSEQ multiplex PCR, and TCRdb kept only the in-frame ones, dropping some. The sample has 2,500 to 3,500 clones, around 45% seen once; the top ten hold 25% to 30%. Input material: lymph node tissue. The receptors shown here come from a female BALB/c mouse given C57BL/6 T cells with graft-versus-host disease after an allogeneic hematopoietic cell transplant.

As for this clone: The gene names here belong to mouse. The sequence runs out 1 residue before the end of the CDR3; the remainder is reconstructed from the germline J gene. The chain employs TRBV12-1 and TRBJ2-4; the D gene is possibly TRBD2 (7 bases). Germline V gene lookup returns CDR1 SGHSN and CDR2 HYEKVE. V lost 0 bases and J 1 base, leaving 13 bases between the germline ends. This CDR3 contains 16 residues. The CDR3 DNA, read in part, is TGTGCCAGCTCTCTCGATCCCTGGGGGCGTCAAAACACCTTGTAC. Protein sequence: CASSLDPWGRQNTLY. The full CDR3 sequence reads CASSLDPWGRQNTLYF.

In this sample, this clone turned up a few times. Gene names and germline match the mouse. The CDR3 end lies 1 residue beyond the end of the read and is filled in from the germline J gene. The chain is built from TRBV16 and TRBJ1-6; 9 nucleotides match TRBD1. Being an ORF, TRBJ1-6 has a function that is uncertain. Germline CDR1 reads SGHSA; CDR2 reads FRNQAP. J gave up 9 bases and V 5 bases, and 5 bases lay outside the gene matches. The CDR3 totals 14 residues. CDR3 DNA (partial): TGTGCAAGCAGCCCGACAGGGGGTATTTCGCCCCTCTAC. As protein: CASSPTGGISPLY. The entire CDR3 is CASSPTGGISPLYF.

This clone occurred a few times. Mouse gene names apply. The read comes to an end 1 residue before the CDR3 does, leaving the germline J gene to fill in the end. This rearrangement joins TRBV15 to TRBJ2-3, with D possibly matching TRBD2 (5 bases). Germline values: CDR1 SGHND, CDR2 FRSKSL. There are 15 residues in the CDR3. V lost 3 bases, J lost 0 bases, and 10 bases lay in between. The sequenced part of the CDR3 DNA is TGTGCCAGCAGTTTTGGACTCCTTAGTGCAGAAACGCTGTAT. As protein: CASSFGLLSAETLY. The entire CDR3 protein reads CASSFGLLSAETLYF.

About this clone: Genes and germline come from the mouse. The CDR3 end falls 1 residue outside the read, so it is completed with the germline J gene. The chain combines TRBV3 with TRBJ2-3; D unclear. Germline V lookup: CDR1 SNHLY, CDR2 FYNGKV (reference sequence). This CDR3 contains 12 residues. Trimming left V 6 bases short and J 1 base short, with 5 bases between. The CDR3 sequence is CASRRGAETLYF. CDR3 bases read: TGTGCCAGCAGGAGGGGTGCAGAAACGCTGTAT.

Points on this clone: An end of the junction differs from the germline gene, which may be a read error. Gene names denote mouse genes. The CDR3 goes on 1 residue after the read ends, and that part is filled in from the germline J gene. This chain joins TRBV19 and TRBJ2-7; D may be TRBD1 or TRBD2 (5 bases each). This CDR3 spans 14 amino acids. From germline, CDR1 is FNHDT and CDR2 SITEND (reference sequence). The sequenced part of the CDR3 DNA is TGTGCCCGCAGTATACGGGCCGGGGGATATGAACAGTAC. Translated, it gives CARSIRAGGYEQY. The CDR3, in full, reads CARSIRAGGYEQYF.

Remarks on this clone: Gene names denote mouse genes. Read coverage stops 1 residue before the CDR3 terminus; the germline J gene supplies the remainder. This sequence joins TRBV12-1 and TRBJ2-4, with 7 bases that match TRBD2. There are 15 residues in the CDR3. From germline, CDR1 is SGHSN and CDR2 HYEKVE. V lost 2 bases to trimming and J lost 0 bases; unmatched junction nucleotides: 4. The CDR3 protein is CASSQDWTSQNTLYF. The sequenced part of the CDR3 DNA is TGTGCCAGCTCTCAGGACTGGACTAGTCAAAACACCTTGTAC.

To note about this clone: Gene and germline names: mouse. The read terminates 1 residue ahead of where the CDR3 ends, so the germline J gene completes it. This chain links TRBV12-1 with TRBJ1-6; D gene uncertain. TRBJ1-6 is classed as an ORF, of uncertain function. The V and J ends lost 0 bases and 4 bases respectively, with 6 bases between them. The CDR3 covers 14 residues. Per the germline V gene, CDR1 is SGHSN and CDR2 is HYEKVE. The sequenced part of the CDR3 DNA is TGTGCCAGCTCTCTCAACAAATATAATTCGCCCCTCTAC. Its translation is CASSLNKYNSPLY. The full CDR3 sequence reads CASSLNKYNSPLYF.

With regard to this clone: Each gene name is a mouse one. The read halts 1 residue ahead of the CDR3 end, with the missing end drawn from the germline J gene. The chain couples TRBV16 to TRBJ1-1, with 10 bases aligning to TRBD1. Germline lookup yields CDR1 SGHSA and CDR2 FRNQAP. Trimming cost V 3 bases and J 4 bases; bases outside gene matches: 2. The CDR3 runs 14 residues. This CDR3 reads CASSFRTGGTEVFF. CDR3 DNA, as far as it was read: TGTGCAAGCAGCTTTAGGACAGGGGGCACAGAAGTCTTC.

This clone was counted only a few times. The genes and germline here are from mouse. The read terminates 1 residue ahead of where the CDR3 ends, so the germline J gene completes it. The genes are TRBV1 and TRBJ2-1, with D possibly being TRBD2 (6 bases). The CDR3 has 15 residues. The V gene lost 4 bases and the J gene lost 1 base, with 11 bases spanning the gap. The V gene's germline CDR1 is NSQYPW and CDR2 LRSPGD (reference sequence). CDR3 sequence: CTCSGRDLNYAEQFF. Incomplete CDR3 DNA: TGCACCTGCAGTGGCCGGGACTTGAACTATGCTGAGCAGTTC.

About this clone itself: Gene names are mouse gene names. Read sequence stops 1 residue before the CDR3 end, and the germline J gene provides the missing end. This chain links TRBV3 with TRBJ2-7; TRBD1 matches 7 bases. Germline lookup yields CDR1 SNHLY and CDR2 FYNGKV (reference sequence). There are 14 residues in the CDR3. J lost 2 bases, V lost 2 bases, and 3 bases had no gene match. CDR3 DNA, as far as it was read: TGTGCCAGCAGCTTACGACAGGGCCCCTATGAACAGTAC. Residues: CASSLRQGPYEQY. The whole CDR3 reads CASSLRQGPYEQYF.

Note on this clone: Gene names denote mouse genes. The missing CDR3 end, 1 residue past where the read stops, is filled in from the germline J gene. The chain has TRBV15 and TRBJ2-3, with D tentatively TRBD1 (6 bases). The germline V gene has CDR1 SGHND and CDR2 FRSKSL. V was shortened by 6 bases and J by 0 bases, with 13 bases between the two germline ends. This CDR3 spans 15 amino acids. The sequenced CDR3 bases are TGTGCCAGCAGCGTCGGGACACCTAGTGCAGAAACGCTGTAT. Its protein product is CASSVGTPSAETLY. The whole CDR3 is CASSVGTPSAETLYF.

About this clone: Gene names and germline match the mouse. The read falls 1 residue short of the CDR3 end, and the missing part is taken from the germline J gene. The chain recombines TRBV29 with TRBJ1-1; TRBD1 is a possible D gene (5 bases). This CDR3 has 13 amino acids. With 8 bases removed from V and 5 bases from J, the gap between germline ends came to 15 bases. Germline V gene sequence: CDR1 MSHET, CDR2 SYDVDS. CDR3 residues: CASGSGAGTEVFF. The DNA read from the CDR3 is TGTGCTAGCGGGAGTGGGGCTGGGACAGAAGTCTTC. Complete variable domain (other parts from reference TRBV29 and TRBJ1-1): DMKVTQMPRYLIKRMGENVLLECGQDMSHETMYWYRQDPGLGLQLIYISYDVDSNSEGDIPKGYRVSRKKREHFSLILDSAKTNQTSVYFCASGSGAGTEVFFGKGTRLTVV.

In this sample, this clone is medium-sized. Gene names denote mouse genes. The sequence runs out 1 residue before the end of the CDR3; the remainder is reconstructed from the germline J gene. The chain recombines TRBV3 with TRBJ2-7; a possible D gene is TRBD1 (5 bases). The V gene lost 5 bases and the J gene lost 4 bases, with 9 bases spanning the gap. Per germline, CDR1 SNHLY and CDR2 FYNGKV (reference sequence). This CDR3 is built from 12 residues. CDR3 DNA (partial): TGTGCCAGCAGCCCGGCAGGGTATGAACAGTAC. Its translation: CASSPAGYEQY. In full, the CDR3 is CASSPAGYEQYF.

With respect to this clone: Genes and germline come from the mouse. The sequenced fragment ends 1 residue before the CDR3 boundary, so the rest is inferred from the germline J gene. The chain employs TRBV12-1 and TRBJ2-5; 7 bases match TRBD1. CDR3 length: 14 amino acids. Germline V gene lookup returns CDR1 SGHSN and CDR2 HYEKVE. Trimming cost V 0 bases and J 2 bases; bases outside gene matches: 1. This CDR3 is CASSLDRAQDTQYF. CDR3 DNA (partial): TGTGCCAGCTCTCTCGACAGGGCCCAAGACACCCAGTAC.

Turning to this clone: Each gene name is a mouse one. The read is 1 residue too short to cover the CDR3 end, so that end is filled in from the germline J gene. The chain recombines TRBV12-2 with TRBJ2-5, with D possibly matching TRBD1 (6 bases). The CDR3 has 15 amino acids. Between the trimmed V and J ends, which lost 1 base and 0 bases, there was a span of 10 bases. Germline V gene data show CDR1 as SGHLS and CDR2 as HYDKME. CDR3 region: CASSLRGFNQDTQYF. CDR3 bases read: TGTGCCAGCTCTCTAAGGGGGTTTAACCAAGACACCCAGTAC.

By share of the sample, this clone is large (0.1 to 1%). Gene names refer to mouse genes. The read is 1 residue too short to cover the CDR3 end, so that end is filled in from the germline J gene. V is TRBV19 and J is TRBJ2-7; a weak D match, TRBD2 (6 bases). Germline V gene lookup returns CDR1 FNHDT and CDR2 SITEND (reference sequence). Trimming removed 2 bases from V and 0 bases from J, with 9 bases in between. CDR3 length: 14 residues. CDR3 sequence: CASSMGGGSYEQYF. CDR3 DNA, as far as it was read: TGTGCCAGCAGTATGGGGGGAGGCTCCTATGAACAGTAC.

As for this clone: Genes and germline come from the mouse. The sequenced part of the CDR3 DNA is TGTGCCAGCAGTGAACGGGGGGGCTCCTATGAACAGTAC. It specifies CASSERGGSYEQY. Given in full, the CDR3 is CASSERGGSYEQYF. The chain links TRBV13-3 to TRBJ2-7, with 7 nucleotides matching TRBD2. The missing CDR3 end, 1 residue past where the read stops, is filled in from the germline J gene. Per the germline V gene, CDR1 is NNHDY and CDR2 is SYVADS. J gave up 0 bases and V 2 bases, and 2 bases lay outside the gene matches. The CDR3 totals 14 residues.

Details on this clone: The genes are named according to mouse. The read falls 1 residue short of the CDR3 end, and the missing part is taken from the germline J gene. The genes are TRBV23 and TRBJ1-6. TRBJ1-6 is sorted into the ORF group, with uncertain function. The CDR3 spans 13 residues. The V gene's germline CDR1 is KGHTA and CDR2 FQNQQP. CDR3 amino acids: CSSSQNYNSPLYF. CDR3 bases read: TGCTCCAGCAGTCAAAATTATAATTCGCCCCTCTAC.

By sample fraction, this clone is medium-sized. Genes and germline come from the mouse. The CDR3 end lies 1 residue beyond the end of the read and is filled in from the germline J gene. V is TRBV3 and J is TRBJ2-2; TRBD2 agrees at 8 bases. The V and J ends lost 4 bases and 0 bases, in that order; junction bases with no gene match: 4. CDR3 length: 16 residues. Germline V gives CDR1 SNHLY, CDR2 FYNGKV (reference sequence). The CDR3 loop is CASSSGTGANTGQLYF. The CDR3 DNA, read in part, is TGTGCCAGCAGCTCCGGGACTGGAGCAAACACCGGGCAGCTCTAC.

By share, this clone ranks as large. The gene names here belong to mouse. The CDR3 end lies 1 residue beyond the end of the read and is filled in from the germline J gene. V and J are TRBV12-2 and TRBJ2-2; D is perhaps TRBD1 (6 bases). Germline V gives CDR1 SGHLS, CDR2 HYDKME. Trimming stripped 3 bases from V and 0 bases from J, with 13 bases between. This CDR3 contains 16 residues. The CDR3 spells CASSSGTFANTGQLYF. Incomplete CDR3 DNA: TGTGCCAGCTCTTCCGGGACATTTGCAAACACCGGGCAGCTCTAC.

On this clone: One end of the junction does not line up with germline, which may come from a read error. Mouse names are used for the genes. The CDR3 end falls 1 residue outside the read, so it is completed with the germline J gene. The chain joins TRBV13-1 to TRBJ1-2, with 9 bases fitting TRBD1. The CDR3 extends over 16 amino acids. Germline V gives CDR1 NSHNY, CDR2 SYGAGN. CDR3 protein: CASGDAGDRENSDYTF. CDR3 bases read: TGTGCCAGCGGTGATGCAGGGGACAGGGAGAACTCCGACTACACC.

This clone has only a few counts. All gene names here are mouse names. The read halts 1 residue ahead of the CDR3 end, with the missing end drawn from the germline J gene. The chain couples TRBV12-1 to TRBJ2-3, with D uncertain. The CDR3 length is 14 residues. CDR1 and CDR2 (germline): SGHSN, HYEKVE. Trimming took 2 bases from V and 0 from J, leaving 8 bases between them. The sequenced part of the CDR3 DNA is TGTGCCAGCTCTCGACATACTAGTGCAGAAACGCTGTAT. Amino acids: CASSRHTSAETLY. The CDR3, in full, reads CASSRHTSAETLYF.